This T cell receptor beta chain was retrieved from a study of blood T cell repertoires in COVID-19 (dated by TCRdb to about 2020). Concerning the study at large: Samples covering the acute and convalescent phases of COVID-19 were provided by collaborators in the United States, Italy and Spain. The prospective study material was composed of cDNA or gDNA derived from T cells, B-cell-depleted T cells, or PBMCs. Deeply sampled blood TCRbeta repertoires from subjects exposed to, actively infected with, or recovered from COVID-19 were included in the dataset. The repertoires were made available in a free public database intended to serve as a resource for research on the immune response to SARS-CoV-2. Samples came from the ongoing ImmuneRACE study (first 160 participants) plus 1,254 subjects from 6 global collaborators. The sample metadata nearly always contained a de-identified subject ID, COVID-19 status, age in years and sex. HLA class I and class II types, where available, came from metadata supplied by the sample provider rather than from assay-based typing. Overall study outcomes, separate from this receptor: Clinical and demographic metadata were provided uncurated, with the amount varying by source and participant.

The immunoSEQ Assay, a bias-controlled multiplex PCR, was used to amplify TCRbeta CDR3 regions from genomic DNA. Under the source paper's analysis protocol: The number of nucleated cells in each sample was estimated from the amplification of reference gene primers within the assay. To quantify the absolute abundance of each unique TCRbeta CDR3 rearrangement, sequence reads were collapsed and filtered. Productive Simpson clonality was computed per sample as the square root of Simpson's diversity index over productive rearrangements. TCRdb provides this immuneACCESS table in a form limited to in-frame rearrangements. Some clones are lacking; in checked studies, under half of them reflect an unresolved V gene, and why the rest are absent is not known. The DNA gave D and trimming, while V, J and clone size come from that table. Present in this sample are about 290,000 clones, roughly 90% of which were seen just once. Around 10% of the sample is held by the ten biggest clonotypes.

Turning to this clone: Its binding antigen is unknown. Per-nucleotide qualities are absent, and no much larger clonotype sits a single base away.

At one collaborating source in Seattle, patients were enrolled during active infection and were followed longitudinally through the course of disease. Collaborating institutions collected whole blood in K2EDTA tubes following their own protocols. For TCRbeta analysis, collaborator samples were shipped as frozen whole blood, as isolated PBMCs, or as DNA extracted from either sample type. The source of this sequence is a woman in her twenties or thirties with COVID-19, enrolled during active disease. The source material was peripheral blood.

The sequenced DNA: TGTGCCAGCAGCTTAGGACTAGCGGGGGGGACTGAGCAGTTCTTC. This sequence encodes CASSLGLAGGTEQFF. Here the chain combines TRBV11-3 and TRBJ2-1; 14 nucleotides in the junction match TRBD2. Reading the germline V gene gives CDR1 SGHNT and CDR2 YENEEA. The CDR3 measures 15 amino acids from cysteine to phenylalanine. The sequence is cut down to CDR3 DNA, 45 bases in frame from base 1. Trimming leaves V shorter by 1 base and J shorter by 9 bases, with the junction holding 2 bases beyond the gene matches.